The entry that follows covers one T cell receptor beta chain sequence. This entry belongs to a study of CD8 T cells in Susac syndrome. An amount of RNA that ranged from roughly 0.5 to 1 ug was reverse transcribed with random hexamers. Each CDR3 protein is one row after TCRdb ran MiXCR on the immunoSEQ multiplex PCR reads. In the table there are 170,000 or so distinct CDR3 sequences, 90% to 95% of which are singletons. Sequenced: CD4+ T cells from PBMCs. The source is a human donor with multiple sclerosis.

CDR3 in amino acids: CASTDPGGWDEAFF. The CDR3 nucleotides read TGTGCCAGCACGGACCCGGGGGGCTGGGATGAAGCTTTCTTT. The rearrangement uses TRBV6-2 or TRBV6-3 and TRBJ1-1; possibly TRBD1 for D (6 bases). In germline, CDR1 is MNHEY, CDR2 SVGEGT. Trimming cost V 7 bases and J 7 bases, with 19 bases left between them. This CDR3 has 14 amino acids.